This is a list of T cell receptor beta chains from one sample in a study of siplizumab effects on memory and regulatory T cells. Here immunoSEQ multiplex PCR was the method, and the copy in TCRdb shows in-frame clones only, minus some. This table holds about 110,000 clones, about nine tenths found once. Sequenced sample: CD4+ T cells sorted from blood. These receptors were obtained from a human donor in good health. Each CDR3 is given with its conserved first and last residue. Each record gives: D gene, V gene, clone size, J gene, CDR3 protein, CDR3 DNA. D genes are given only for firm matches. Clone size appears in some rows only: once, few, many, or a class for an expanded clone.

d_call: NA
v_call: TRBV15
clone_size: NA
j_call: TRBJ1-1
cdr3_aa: CATSRDPGTEAFF
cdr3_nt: TGTGCCACCAGCAGAGATCCGGGCACTGAAGCTTTCTTT

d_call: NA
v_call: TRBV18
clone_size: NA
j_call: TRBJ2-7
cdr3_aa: CASSPPGASEQYF
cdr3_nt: TGTGCCAGCTCACCACCGGGGGCCTCCGAGCAGTACTTC

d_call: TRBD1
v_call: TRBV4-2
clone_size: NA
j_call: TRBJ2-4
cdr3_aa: CASSQERDRGIQYF
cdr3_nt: TGTGCCAGCAGCCAAGAAAGGGACAGGGGTATTCAGTACTTC

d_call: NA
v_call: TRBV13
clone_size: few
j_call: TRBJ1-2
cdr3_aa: CASSLQGPRGYTF
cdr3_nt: TGTGCCAGCAGCCTACAGGGTCCAAGGGGCTACACCTTC

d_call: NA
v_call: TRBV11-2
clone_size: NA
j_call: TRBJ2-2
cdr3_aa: CASSLAGAYTGELFF
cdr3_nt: TGTGCCAGCAGCTTAGCAGGGGCATACACCGGGGAGCTGTTTTTT

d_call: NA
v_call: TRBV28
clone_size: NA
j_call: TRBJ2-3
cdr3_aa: CASSGHRVGTDTQYF
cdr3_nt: TGTGCCAGCAGTGGGCACAGGGTCGGCACAGATACGCAGTATTTT

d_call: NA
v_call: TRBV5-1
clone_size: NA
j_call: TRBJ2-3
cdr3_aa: CASSPGSGTDTQYF
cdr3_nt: TGCGCCAGCAGCCCCGGAAGCGGCACAGATACGCAGTATTTT

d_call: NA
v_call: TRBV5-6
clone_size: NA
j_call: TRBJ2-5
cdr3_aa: CASSLISRETQYF
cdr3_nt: TGTGCCAGCAGCTTGATTAGCAGAGAGACCCAGTACTTC

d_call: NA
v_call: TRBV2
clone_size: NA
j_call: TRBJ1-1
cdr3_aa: CASSLMTENTEAFF
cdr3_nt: TGTGCCAGCAGCCTTATGACTGAAAACACTGAAGCTTTCTTT

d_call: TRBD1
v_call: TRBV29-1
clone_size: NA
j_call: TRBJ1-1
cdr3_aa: CSVDRGLVTEAFF
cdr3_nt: TGCAGCGTTGACAGGGGGCTGGTCACTGAAGCTTTCTTT

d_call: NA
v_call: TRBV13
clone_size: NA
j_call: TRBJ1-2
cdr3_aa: CASRKTGGKLLNYGYTF
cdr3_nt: TGTGCCAGCAGAAAGACGGGGGGTAAGCTATTGAACTATGGCTACACCTTC

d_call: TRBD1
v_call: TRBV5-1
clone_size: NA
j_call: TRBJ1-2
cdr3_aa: CASSLGDRTTNYGYTF
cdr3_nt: TGCGCCAGCAGCTTGGGGGACAGGACGACGAACTATGGCTACACCTTC

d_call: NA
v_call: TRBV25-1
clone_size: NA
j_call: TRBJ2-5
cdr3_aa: CASSGRSRETQYF
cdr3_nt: TGTGCCAGCAGTGGGCGCTCGAGGGAGACCCAGTACTTC

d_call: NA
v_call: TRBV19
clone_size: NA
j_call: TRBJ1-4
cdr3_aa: CASREGPTNEKLFF
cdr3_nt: TGTGCCAGTAGGGAGGGACCGACTAATGAAAAACTGTTTTTT

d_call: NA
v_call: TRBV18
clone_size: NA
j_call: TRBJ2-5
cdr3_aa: CASSPGGGETQYF
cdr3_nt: TGTGCCAGCTCACCTGGGGGAGGAGAGACCCAGTACTTC

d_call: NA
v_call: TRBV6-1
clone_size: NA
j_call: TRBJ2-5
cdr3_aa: CASKGTPTETQYF
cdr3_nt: TGTGCCAGCAAAGGGACCCCAACCGAGACCCAGTACTTC

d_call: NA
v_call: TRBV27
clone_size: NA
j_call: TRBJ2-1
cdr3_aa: CASRPLPSTGRQFF
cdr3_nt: TGTGCCAGCAGACCACTTCCTAGTACCGGTCGGCAGTTCTTC

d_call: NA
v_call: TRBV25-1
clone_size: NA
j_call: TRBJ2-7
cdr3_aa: CASSDPGRTLEQYF
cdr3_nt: TGTGCCAGCAGTGATCCCGGACGGACTCTCGAGCAGTACTTC

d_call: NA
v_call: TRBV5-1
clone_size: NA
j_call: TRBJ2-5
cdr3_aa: CASSLSSAGRATQYF
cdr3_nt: TGCGCCAGCAGCTTGTCTAGCGCGGGACGAGCGACCCAGTACTTC

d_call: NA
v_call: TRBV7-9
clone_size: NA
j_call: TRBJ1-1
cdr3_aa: CASSLLDNVGMNTEAFF
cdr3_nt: TGTGCCAGCAGCTTATTAGATAATGTGGGGATGAACACTGAAGCTTTCTTT

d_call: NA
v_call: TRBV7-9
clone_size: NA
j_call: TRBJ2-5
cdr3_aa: CASSGPLRGETQYF
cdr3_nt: TGTGCCAGCAGCGGCCCCCTGAGGGGAGAGACCCAGTACTTC

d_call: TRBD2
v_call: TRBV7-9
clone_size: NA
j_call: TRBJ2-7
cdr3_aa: CASSISGTRKPEQYF
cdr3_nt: TGTGCCAGCAGTATCTCCGGGACTAGGAAACCCGAGCAGTACTTC

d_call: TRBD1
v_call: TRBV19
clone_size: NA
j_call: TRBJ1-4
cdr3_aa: CASSTTGVNEKLFF
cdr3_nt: TGTGCCAGTAGTACGACAGGGGTGAATGAAAAACTGTTTTTT

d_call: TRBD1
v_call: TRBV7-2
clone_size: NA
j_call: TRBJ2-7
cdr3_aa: CASSPQGAGEQYF
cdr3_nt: TGTGCCAGCAGCCCCCAGGGGGCGGGCGAGCAGTACTTC

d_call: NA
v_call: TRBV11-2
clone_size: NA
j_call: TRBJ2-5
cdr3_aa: CASSLEYRERETQYF
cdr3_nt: TGTGCCAGCAGCTTAGAGTACCGGGAACGGGAGACCCAGTACTTC

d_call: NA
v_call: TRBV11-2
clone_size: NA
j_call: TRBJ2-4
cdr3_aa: CASSLWGNIQYF
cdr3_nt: TGTGCCAGCAGCTTATGGGGAAACATTCAGTACTTC

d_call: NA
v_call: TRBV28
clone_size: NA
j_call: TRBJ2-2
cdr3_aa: CASSTPTGELFF
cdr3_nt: TGTGCCAGCAGCACCCCCACCGGGGAGCTGTTTTTT

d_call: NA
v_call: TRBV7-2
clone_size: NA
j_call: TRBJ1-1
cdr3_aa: CASSSGVFTEAFF
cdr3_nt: TGTGCCAGCAGCTCAGGGGTTTTCACTGAAGCTTTCTTT

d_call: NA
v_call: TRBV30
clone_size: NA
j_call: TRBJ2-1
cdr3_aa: CAWNRGTYNEQFF
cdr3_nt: TGTGCCTGGAACCGCGGGACTTACAATGAGCAGTTCTTC

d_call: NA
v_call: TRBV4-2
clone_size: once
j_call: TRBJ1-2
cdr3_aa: CASSQERSLGGYTF
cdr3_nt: TGTGCCAGCAGCCAAGAGCGGAGCTTGGGCGGCTACACCTTC

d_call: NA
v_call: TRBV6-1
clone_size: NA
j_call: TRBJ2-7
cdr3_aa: CASKTDRLSEQYF
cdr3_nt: TGTGCCAGCAAGACCGACAGGCTGAGCGAGCAGTACTTC

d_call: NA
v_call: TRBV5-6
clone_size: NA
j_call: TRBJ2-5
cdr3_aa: CASSLPVVAADPETQYF
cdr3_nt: TGTGCCAGCAGCCTCCCCGTGGTAGCGGCTGATCCGGAGACCCAGTACTTC

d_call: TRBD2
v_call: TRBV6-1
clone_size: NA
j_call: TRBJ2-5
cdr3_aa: CASSGATGGLETQYF
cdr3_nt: TGTGCCAGCAGTGGAGCAACGGGGGGGCTCGAGACCCAGTACTTC

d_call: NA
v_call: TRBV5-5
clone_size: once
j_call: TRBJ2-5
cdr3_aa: CASSLVGAAGGQETQYF
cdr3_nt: TGTGCCAGCAGCTTGGTTGGGGCCGCTGGGGGTCAAGAGACCCAGTACTTC

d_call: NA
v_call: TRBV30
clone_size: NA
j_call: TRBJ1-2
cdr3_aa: CAWSVSRGTGYTF
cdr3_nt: TGTGCCTGGAGTGTAAGCCGGGGCACTGGCTACACCTTC

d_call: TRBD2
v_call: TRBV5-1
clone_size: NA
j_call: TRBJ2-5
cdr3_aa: CASSVRLAGETQYF
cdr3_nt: TGCGCCAGCAGCGTCAGACTAGCGGGGGAGACCCAGTACTTC

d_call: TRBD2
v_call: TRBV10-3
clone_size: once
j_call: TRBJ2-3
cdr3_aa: CAISGGGREGADTQYF
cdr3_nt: TGTGCCATCAGTGGAGGAGGGCGGGAGGGCGCAGATACGCAGTATTTT

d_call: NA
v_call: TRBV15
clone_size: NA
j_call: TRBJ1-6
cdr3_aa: CATSSQGFSYNSPLHF
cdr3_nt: TGTGCCACCAGCAGCCAGGGTTTCTCCTATAATTCACCCCTCCACTTT

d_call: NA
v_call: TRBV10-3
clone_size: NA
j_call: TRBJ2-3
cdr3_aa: CAISVTDTQYF
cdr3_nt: TGTGCCATCAGTGTCACAGATACGCAGTATTTT

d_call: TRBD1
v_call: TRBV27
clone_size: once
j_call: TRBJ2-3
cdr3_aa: CASSLGQGPDTQYF
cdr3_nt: TGTGCCAGCAGTTTGGGACAGGGGCCCGATACGCAGTATTTT

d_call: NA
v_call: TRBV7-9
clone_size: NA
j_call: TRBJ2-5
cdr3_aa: CASRRTAQETQYF
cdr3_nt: TGTGCCAGCAGGCGGACAGCTCAAGAGACCCAGTACTTC

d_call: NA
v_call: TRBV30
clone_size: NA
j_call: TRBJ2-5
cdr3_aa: CAWSQKETQYF
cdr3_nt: TGTGCCTGGAGTCAAAAAGAGACCCAGTACTTC

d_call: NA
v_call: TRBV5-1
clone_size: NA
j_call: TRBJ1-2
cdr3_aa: CASSLGVSGHGYTF
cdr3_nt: TGCGCCAGCAGCTTGGGAGTTTCGGGGCATGGCTACACCTTC

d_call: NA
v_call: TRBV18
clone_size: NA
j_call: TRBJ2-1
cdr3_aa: CASSFVAARSEQFF
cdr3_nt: TGTGCCAGCTCATTCGTTGCAGCCAGGAGTGAGCAGTTCTTC

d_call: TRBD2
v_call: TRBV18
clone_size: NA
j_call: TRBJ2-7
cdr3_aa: CASSPGTSGPYEQYF
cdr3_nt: TGTGCCAGCTCTCCTGGGACTAGCGGTCCCTACGAGCAGTACTTC

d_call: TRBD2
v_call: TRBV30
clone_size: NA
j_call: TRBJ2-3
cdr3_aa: CAWSPGTTTDTQYF
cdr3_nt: TGTGCCTGGAGTCCTGGGACTACTACAGATACGCAGTATTTT

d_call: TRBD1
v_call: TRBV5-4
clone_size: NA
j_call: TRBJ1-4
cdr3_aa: CASSPGQGVYEKLFF
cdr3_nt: TGTGCCAGCAGCCCTGGACAGGGGGTATATGAAAAACTGTTTTTT

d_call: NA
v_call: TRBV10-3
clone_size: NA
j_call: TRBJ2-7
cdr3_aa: CAISESVGGPSEQYF
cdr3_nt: TGTGCCATCAGTGAGTCGGTGGGGGGCCCCTCCGAGCAGTACTTC

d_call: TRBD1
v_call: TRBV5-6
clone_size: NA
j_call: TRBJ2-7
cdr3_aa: CASSRRRTGYFEQYF
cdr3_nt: TGTGCCAGCAGCCGCCGGCGGACAGGGTATTTCGAGCAGTACTTC

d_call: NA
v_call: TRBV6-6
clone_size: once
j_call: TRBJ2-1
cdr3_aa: CASRLTVEPYNEQFF
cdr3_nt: TGTGCCAGCAGGTTGACCGTCGAACCTTACAATGAGCAGTTCTTC